This T cell receptor (beta chain) was profiled in a study of T cells after yellow fever vaccination. Study results and caveats: Weaker, the secondary response had a peak occurring faster, on day 5 versus 15. Post-booster samples contained most primary-vaccination clones (approximately 96% CD4, approximately 88% CD8). Overall, a small share of clonotypes was seen in both CD4 and CD8 compartments.

Trimming removed 5 bases at V and 0 bases at J, with 9 bases between. The V gene's germline CDR1 is SGHNT and CDR2 YYREEE (reference sequence). This CDR3 spans 15 amino acids. One entry per CDR3 protein results from TCRdb running MiXCR on the 5' RACE reads. The sample lists some 400,000 distinct CDR3 sequences; approximately 5.7% were seen once. With respect to this clonotype: Its antigen is currently unknown.

The chain combines TRBV5-4 with TRBJ2-6, with D possibly TRBD1 on 7 matching bases. The sequence was obtained from a man aged 25-40 years who received the YFV17D yellow fever vaccine. This sample comprised PBMCs, obtained 5 days after the yellow fever booster vaccination. The chain's CDR3 is CASRRDSSGANVLTF. The DNA of the CDR3 is TGTGCCAGCAGGCGGGACAGCTCTGGGGCCAACGTCCTGACTTTC. Full variable domain (outside the CDR3, taken from reference TRBV5-4 and TRBJ2-6): ETGVTQSPTHLIKTRGQQVTLRCSSQSGHNTVSWYQQALGQGPQFIFQYYREEENGRGNFPPRFSGLQFPNYSSELNVNALELDDSALYLCASRRDSSGANVLTFGAGSRLTVL.